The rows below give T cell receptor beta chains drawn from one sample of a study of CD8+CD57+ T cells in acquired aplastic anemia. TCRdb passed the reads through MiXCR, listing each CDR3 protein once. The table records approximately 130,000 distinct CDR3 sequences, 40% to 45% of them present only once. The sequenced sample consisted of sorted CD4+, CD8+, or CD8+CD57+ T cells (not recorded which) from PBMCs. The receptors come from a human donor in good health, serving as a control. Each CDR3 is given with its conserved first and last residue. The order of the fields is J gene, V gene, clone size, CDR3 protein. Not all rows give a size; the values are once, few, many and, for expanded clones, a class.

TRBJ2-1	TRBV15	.	CATGSTVTKINEQFF
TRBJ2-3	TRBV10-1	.	CASSESGQLTDTQYF
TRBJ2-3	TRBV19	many	CASRSSGSTDTQYF
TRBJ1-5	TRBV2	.	CASSGSWGYQPQHF
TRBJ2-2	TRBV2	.	CASTPGLFSTGELFW
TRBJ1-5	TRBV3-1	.	CASSQAGNNQPQHF
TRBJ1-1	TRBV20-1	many	CSARWGRTEAFF
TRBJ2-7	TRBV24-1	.	CATKGTGTAQSSYEQYF
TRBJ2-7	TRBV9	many	CASSVGGTGGYEQYF
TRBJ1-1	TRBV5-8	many	CASSFPKGTEAFF
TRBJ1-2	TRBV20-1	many	CSARETYGYTF
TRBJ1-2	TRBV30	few	CAWSVIVQNYGYTF
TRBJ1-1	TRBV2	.	CASNEMQSTEAFF
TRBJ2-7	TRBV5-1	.	CASSLAGGGGKIYEQYF
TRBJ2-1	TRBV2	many	CASKGKERDNLGEQFF